This is a list of T cell receptor beta chains from one sample in a study of PD-1 blockade in classical Hodgkin lymphoma. The protocol was immunoSEQ multiplex PCR, while the TCRdb copy is restricted to in-frame clones and leaves out a portion. Found here are roughly 11,000 clones, 70% to 90% of them singletons; the top ten hold around 30%. Sample: peripheral blood mononuclear cells (PBMCs), taken at baseline. The receptors were sampled from a human donor with classical Hodgkin lymphoma. Both conserved end residues are part of each CDR3.

v_call cdr3_length cdr3_aa
TRBV2 13 CASSERTDYEQYF
TRBV13 16 CASSLVLQGARYEQYF
TRBV7-9 12 CASSRTGETQYF
TRBV11-2 13 CASSTQTGYEQYF
TRBV2 15 CASRFQTSETYEQYF
TRBV7-2 13 CASSAGLNYGYTF
TRBV19 14 CASSTDYTKKGAFF
TRBV30 14 CAWAGPATNEKLFF
TRBV5-4 13 CASSLDDRSMPYF
TRBV7-9 15 CASSFADNSKHEQYF
TRBV19 15 CASMPGQGERTEAFF
TRBV7-3 12 CASSEIGGTGFF
TRBV28 13 CASRIPYGDEQFF
TRBV7-2 14 CASSQGLAQETQYF
TRBV5-6 15 CASSLGQGFTYEQYF